This TCR beta chain was identified during a study of control samples from healthy donors and cancer patients (dated by TCRdb to 2020 to 2022). As regards this clone: The specificity of this receptor is unknown. Base qualities were left out, and no much larger clone turns up one base away.

The CDR3 runs 14 amino acids, cysteine and phenylalanine included. Just the 42-base CDR3 DNA is kept, in frame starting at base 1. According to the germline V gene, CDR1 reads MNHEY and CDR2 reads SVGAGI. For this chain, trimming is 6 bases at the V end and 3 bases at the J end, and the number of junction bases without a gene match is 5. The library was obtained by the immunoSEQ multiplex PCR assay. TCRdb stores this immuneACCESS table with in-frame sequences only. Part of the clones is absent; in the studies checked, under half of the shortfall reflects unresolved V genes, and no reason is known for the rest. Counted in this sample were more than 95,000 clones; 70% to 90% of them appeared once. The ten largest account for under 2.5% of the sample.

This receptor was obtained from a woman in her 70s in good health. The rearranged chain carries TRBV6-5 and TRBJ1-1; TRBD1 lines up with 9 middle nucleotides. Source material: blood. The DNA is TGTGCCAGCAGAACAAGGGACAGGGACACTGAAGCTTTCTTT. Its translation reads: CASRTRDRDTEAFF.